Shown below are 31 T cell receptor beta chains from a single sample sequenced in a study of blood T cell repertoires in COVID-19. The assay was immunoSEQ multiplex PCR, and TCRdb's table has in-frame clones only and misses some. The sample includes roughly 30,000 clones, 93% of them seen just once. Sample: peripheral blood. The source of these receptors is a woman in her 70s with COVID-19, enrolled during active disease.

The chain employs TRBV19 and TRBJ2-5; TRBD2 agrees at 7 bases. Germline V gives CDR1 LNHDA, CDR2 SQIVND (reference sequence). J was trimmed by 5 bases and V by 1 base; bases with no gene match: 10. The CDR3 consists of 16 residues. CDR3 sequence reads: CASSIGGAAGAETQYF. DNA for the CDR3: TGTGCCAGTAGTATAGGGGGTGCGGCGGGAGCTGAGACCCAGTACTTC.

The V gene is TRBV29-1, the J gene TRBJ2-2; the D gene is possibly TRBD2 (6 bases). This CDR3 has 13 amino acids. V gave up 7 bases and J gave up 6 bases, with 15 bases separating them. Per the germline V gene, CDR1 is SQVTM and CDR2 is ANQGSEA. CDR3 region: CSAGLTSSGELFF. In DNA form, the CDR3 reads TGCAGCGCCGGCCTAACTAGCTCCGGGGAGCTGTTTTTT.

The CDR3 DNA sequence: TGTGCCAGCAGCAAGGACTGGCAAGAGACCCAGTACTTC. The encoded protein is CASSKDWQETQYF. The chain is built from TRBV11-3 and TRBJ2-5; possibly TRBD2 for D (5 bases). Between the trimmed V and J ends, which lost 5 bases and 2 bases, there was a span of 9 bases. The CDR3 contains 13 residues. Germline V CDR1 and CDR2: SGHNT, YENEEA.

The chain employs TRBV9 and TRBJ2-2; TRBD1 is a possible D gene (6 bases). Looked up from germline, CDR1 is SGDLS and CDR2 is YYNGEE. V was pared by 4 bases and J by 0 bases, with 19 bases between. CDR3 size: 18 residues. CDR3 DNA: TGTGCCAGCAGCCCCCGCCAGGGGATACCATCGAACACCGGGGAGCTGTTTTTT. Translating gives CASSPRQGIPSNTGELFF.

The chain joins TRBV10-3 to TRBJ1-6, with 9 bases fitting TRBD1. CDR3 length equals 17 residues. Germline V gives CDR1 ENHRY, CDR2 SYGVKD. V gave up 4 bases and J gave up 5 bases; unmatched junction bases: 9. In DNA, the CDR3 is TGTGCCATCAGTGGTACAGGGGGCGCAGGCAATAATTCACCCCTCCACTTT. Encoded protein: CAISGTGGAGNNSPLHF.

V gene TRBV11-3 combines with J gene TRBJ2-6, with D maybe TRBD2 (6 bases). Germline V gene sequence: CDR1 SGHNT, CDR2 YENEEA. The CDR3 spans 17 residues. V was clipped by 5 bases and J by 0 bases, with 14 bases between them. The CDR3 nucleotides are TGTGCCAGCAGCCCTGGACTATTGAACTCTGGGGCCAACGTCCTGACTTTC. It yields the protein CASSPGLLNSGANVLTF.

The chain uses TRBV6-4 and TRBJ1-1, with unresolved D. The CDR3 is 13 amino acids. Germline assignment: CDR1 MRHNA and CDR2 SNTAGT. Trimming stripped 5 bases from V and 2 bases from J, with 9 bases between. The CDR3: CASSYRVNTEAFF. CDR3 DNA sequence: TGTGCCAGCAGTTACCGGGTTAACACTGAAGCTTTCTTT.

The V gene is TRBV5-1, the J gene TRBJ2-2; possibly TRBD1 for D (6 bases). From germline, CDR1 is SGHRS and CDR2 YFSETQ. The V gene lost 4 bases and the J gene lost 2 bases, with 9 bases spanning the gap. This CDR3 comprises 14 residues. CDR3 region: CASSPTGNTGELFF. CDR3 coding DNA: TGCGCCAGCAGCCCGACAGGAAACACCGGGGAGCTGTTTTTT.

This clone was seen just once. The genes are TRBV5-1 and TRBJ1-2, with TRBD1 matching 10 bases. Trimming at V came to 4 bases and at J to 4 bases, leaving 4 bases not matched to a gene. The CDR3 runs to 14 residues. Looked up from germline, CDR1 is SGHRS and CDR2 is YFSETQ. CDR3 coding DNA: TGCGCCAGCAGCCTAGGGACAGGGGCCTATGGCTACACCTTC. It is translated as CASSLGTGAYGYTF.

The CDR3 reads CASSLWWLAGGPETQYF. CDR3 in DNA: TGTGCCAGCAGTTTATGGTGGCTAGCGGGAGGGCCAGAGACCCAGTACTTC. The chain carries TRBV28 and TRBJ2-5; 12 nucleotides align to TRBD2. Germline CDR1 reads MDHEN; CDR2 reads SYDVKM. The CDR3 loop spans 17 amino acids. The V segment lost 0 bases and the J segment 4 bases; nucleotides outside the gene matches: 6.

The chain links TRBV19 to TRBJ2-7, with TRBD1 identical over 11 bases. This CDR3 spans 16 amino acids. Per germline, CDR1 LNHDA and CDR2 SQIVND (reference sequence). V lost 4 bases and J lost 1; bases outside the gene matches: 6. CDR3 region: CASSTTGQGASYEQYF. For the CDR3, the DNA is TGTGCCAGTAGTACCACTGGACAGGGGGCTTCCTACGAGCAGTACTTC.

CDR3: CASSLSSGTTYEQYF. The CDR3 DNA sequence: TGCGCCAGCAGCTTATCTAGCGGGACGACCTACGAGCAGTACTTC. The chain employs TRBV5-1 and TRBJ2-7, with 9 bases aligning to TRBD2. J was trimmed by 2 bases and V by 2 bases; bases with no gene match: 5. The length of the CDR3 is 15 residues. CDR1 is SGHRS and CDR2 is YFSETQ in the germline V gene.

The chain is built from TRBV9 and TRBJ1-6; 7 bases are a match to TRBD1. In germline, CDR1 is SGDLS, CDR2 YYNGEE. The CDR3 spans 14 residues. The ends lost 7 bases at V and 9 bases at J; junction bases unmatched: 10. As DNA, the CDR3 is TGTGCCAGCTCTGGGTTGACAGGGCGTTCACCCCTCCACTTT. It encodes CASSGLTGRSPLHF.

The chain has TRBV4-3 and TRBJ2-5; tentatively, D is TRBD2 (6 bases). Germline V CDR1 and CDR2: LGHNA, YSLEER. The CDR3 covers 14 residues. With 1 base removed from V and 7 bases from J, the gap between germline ends came to 13 bases. The CDR3 DNA is TGCGCCAGCAGCCAAGCCGTGGGGGGACGGACCCAGTACTTC. It yields the protein CASSQAVGGRTQYF.

The chain employs TRBV13 and TRBJ1-2; D possibly corresponds to TRBD1 (6 bases). Germline-derived CDR1 and CDR2 are PRHDT and FYEKMQ (reference sequence). The CDR3 consists of 14 residues. V shed 4 bases and J shed 0 bases, with 9 bases lying between them. The CDR3, as DNA: TGTGCCAGCAGCTGGACAGAAGCTAACTATGGCTACACCTTC. It is translated as CASSWTEANYGYTF.

The chain couples TRBV7-2 to TRBJ1-5; D unresolved. Germline CDR1 is SGHTA and CDR2 is FQGNSA. This CDR3 spans 14 amino acids. V was shortened by 1 base and J by 6 bases, with 10 bases between the two germline ends. CDR3 sequence: CASSLGYSGQPQHF. The CDR3 DNA reads TGTGCCAGCAGCTTAGGGTACTCGGGTCAGCCCCAGCATTTT.

This clone appeared once. The chain has TRBV5-1 and TRBJ2-7; D remains unclear. CDR3 length: 15 residues. V lost 4 bases and J 0 bases, leaving 14 bases between the germline ends. CDR1 and CDR2 from the germline V gene are SGHRS and YFSETQ. The CDR3 bases are TGCGCCAGCAGCCAAGGAGCAGCCGACTCCTACGAGCAGTACTTC. The encoded protein is CASSQGAADSYEQYF.

The J gene is TRBJ2-1, the V gene TRBV25-1; D may be TRBD2 (7 bases). Germline lookup yields CDR1 MGHDK and CDR2 SYGVNS. Trimming stripped 5 bases from V and 1 base from J, with 18 bases between. This CDR3 spans 17 amino acids. CDR3: CASSNPGGGGSYNEQFF. The DNA for the CDR3 is TGTGCCAGCAGTAACCCAGGAGGGGGGGGTTCCTACAATGAGCAGTTCTTC.

This chain connects TRBV15 to TRBJ1-3; D unresolved. V was shortened by 0 bases and J by 0 bases, with 6 bases between the two germline ends. The CDR3 spans 15 residues. Germline V CDR1 and CDR2: LNHNV, YYDKDF (reference sequence). CDR3 nucleotide sequence: TGTGCCACCAGCAGAGACCGAGGCTCTGGAAACACCATATATTTT. Amino acids: CATSRDRGSGNTIYF. Supplemented by reference TRBV15 and TRBJ1-3, the full variable domain reads DAMVIQNPRYQVTQFGKPVTLSCSQTLNHNVMYWYQQKSSQAPKLLFHYYDKDFNNEADTPDNFQSRRPNTSFCFLDIRSPGLGDTAMYLCATSRDRGSGNTIYFGEGSWLTVV.

This chain joins TRBV2 and TRBJ2-3; D not certain. The germline V gene encodes CDR1 SNHLY and CDR2 FYNNEI. V lost 7 bases to trimming and J lost 0 bases, with 8 bases between them. The length of the CDR3 is 13 residues. In DNA form, the CDR3 reads TGTGCCAGCAACTTCATTAGCACAGATACGCAGTATTTT. Its translation is CASNFISTDTQYF.

CDR3 residues: CASSETGGHQPQHF. Written as DNA, the CDR3 is TGTGCCAGCAGTGAAACAGGGGGCCATCAGCCCCAGCATTTT. This chain links TRBV6-1 with TRBJ1-5; TRBD1 matches 9 bases. This CDR3 spans 14 amino acids. Germline values: CDR1 MNHNS, CDR2 SASEGT. Trimming took 2 bases from V and 5 from J; bases not matched to a gene: 1.

The chain employs TRBV15 and TRBJ1-5; perhaps TRBD1 as D (6 bases). Trimming removed 5 bases at V and 6 bases at J, with 17 bases between. This CDR3 has 15 amino acids. Germline CDR1 and CDR2: LNHNV and YYDKDF (reference sequence). CDR3 DNA sequence: TGTGCCACCAGCCTACTTTCGGGGGGCTCTCAGCCCCAGCATTTT. Its protein is CATSLLSGGSQPQHF. The whole variable domain, filled in from reference TRBV15 and TRBJ1-5, reads DAMVIQNPRYQVTQFGKPVTLSCSQTLNHNVMYWYQQKSSQAPKLLFHYYDKDFNNEADTPDNFQSRRPNTSFCFLDIRSPGLGDTAMYLCATSLLSGGSQPQHFGDGTRLSIL.

This rearrangement joins TRBV12-3 or TRBV12-4 to TRBJ1-5; tentative D call: TRBD1 (6 bases). Trimming cost V 7 bases and J 5 bases, with 12 bases left between them. The CDR3 length is 13 residues. The CDR3 sequence: CASNPGADQPQHF. The CDR3 DNA reads as TGTGCCAGCAACCCAGGGGCCGATCAGCCCCAGCATTTT.

The chain joins TRBV6-5 to TRBJ1-4; 8 nucleotides align to TRBD1. The trim removed 0 bases at V and 6 bases at J, leaving 3 bases unmatched. The CDR3 is 15 amino acids. Germline V gene sequence: CDR1 MNHEY, CDR2 SVGAGI. The CDR3: CASSYSQGGDEKLFF. Here the CDR3 DNA reads TGTGCCAGCAGTTACTCACAGGGGGGTGATGAAAAACTGTTTTTT.

The rearrangement joins TRBV19 to TRBJ1-5; D might be TRBD1 (5 bases). CDR1 is LNHDA and CDR2 is SQIVND in the germline V gene (reference sequence). Trimming removed 7 bases from V and 0 bases from J, with 10 bases in between. This CDR3 contains 14 residues. This chain's CDR3 is CASNLQGSNQPQHF. The CDR3 DNA is TGTGCCAGTAACCTCCAGGGTAGCAATCAGCCCCAGCATTTT.

The V call is TRBV3-1 (or the pseudogene TRBV3-2), the J call TRBJ1-2; 10 nucleotides agree with TRBD1. This CDR3 is built from 17 residues. Germline CDR1 LGHDT, CDR2 YNNKEL (reference sequence). V lost 3 bases, J lost 4 bases, and 11 bases stayed unmatched. The CDR3 reads CASSQNIDRGPAYGYTF. The CDR3 DNA is TGTGCCAGCAGCCAGAACATAGACAGGGGGCCTGCCTATGGCTACACCTTC.

The chain joins TRBV7-2 to TRBJ2-7; 7 nucleotides match TRBD2. This CDR3 spans 18 amino acids. V lost 2 bases and J lost 4; bases outside the gene matches: 17. CDR1 is SGHTA and CDR2 is FQGNSA in the germline V gene. CDR3 nucleotide sequence: TGTGCCAGCAGCTTACGCGAAGGGCCAGCGGGATCGAGGTACGAGCAGTACTTC. Translated: CASSLREGPAGSRYEQYF.

The chain links TRBV7-9 to TRBJ1-1; tentatively, D is TRBD1 (6 bases). Germline-derived CDR1 and CDR2 are SEHNR and FQNEAQ (reference sequence). Between the trimmed V and J ends, which lost 2 bases and 6 bases, there was a span of 13 bases. This CDR3 is 14 amino acids long. CDR3 region: CASSLTSGAAEAFF. The DNA of the CDR3 is TGTGCCAGCAGCTTAACTTCAGGGGCGGCTGAAGCTTTCTTT.

The chain links TRBV6-5 to TRBJ1-4, with 7 bases lining up with TRBD1. After removal of 6 bases from V and 1 base from J, the junction contained 5 bases not matched to a gene. The CDR3 spans 15 residues. Germline V gene sequence: CDR1 MNHEY, CDR2 SVGAGI. As DNA, the CDR3 is TGTGCCAGCAGAGACAGGGTTGTAACTAATGAAAAACTGTTTTTT. It encodes CASRDRVVTNEKLFF.

This sequence joins TRBV19 and TRBJ1-1; TRBD1 aligns across 9 bases. The CDR3 has 14 amino acids. V lost 6 bases, J lost 3 bases, and 5 bases stayed unmatched. Germline lookup yields CDR1 LNHDA and CDR2 SQIVND (reference sequence). The CDR3 DNA reads TGTGCCAGTAGGGGGGACAGGGTCGACACTGAAGCTTTCTTT. This translates into CASRGDRVDTEAFF. Supplemented by reference TRBV19 and TRBJ1-1, the full variable domain reads DGGITQSPKYLFRKEGQNVTLSCEQNLNHDAMYWYRQDPGQGLRLIYYSQIVNDFQKGDIAEGYSVSREKKESFPLTVTSAQKNPTAFYLCASRGDRVDTEAFFGQGTRLTVV.

The rearrangement joins TRBV28 to TRBJ2-3; D gene uncertain. CDR3 length: 13 residues. V shed 6 bases and J shed 0 bases, with 7 bases lying between them. In germline, CDR1 is MDHEN, CDR2 SYDVKM. The CDR3 sequence is CASSPPSTDTQYF. Written as DNA, the CDR3 is TGTGCCAGCAGCCCCCCTAGCACAGATACGCAGTATTTT.